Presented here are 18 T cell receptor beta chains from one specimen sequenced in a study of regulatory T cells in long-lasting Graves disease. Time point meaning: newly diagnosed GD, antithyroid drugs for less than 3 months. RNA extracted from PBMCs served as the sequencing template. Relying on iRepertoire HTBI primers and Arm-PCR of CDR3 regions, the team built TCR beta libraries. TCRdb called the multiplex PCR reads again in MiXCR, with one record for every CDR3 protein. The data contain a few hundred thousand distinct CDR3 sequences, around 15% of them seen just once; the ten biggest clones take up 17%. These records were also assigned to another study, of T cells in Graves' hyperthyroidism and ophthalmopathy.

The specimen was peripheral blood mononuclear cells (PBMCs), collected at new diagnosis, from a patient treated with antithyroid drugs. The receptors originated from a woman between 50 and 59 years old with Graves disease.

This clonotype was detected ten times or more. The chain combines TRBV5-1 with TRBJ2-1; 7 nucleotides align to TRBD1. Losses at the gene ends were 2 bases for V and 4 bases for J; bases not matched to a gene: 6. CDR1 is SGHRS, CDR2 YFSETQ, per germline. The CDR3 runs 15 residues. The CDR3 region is CASSFLGGEYNEQFF. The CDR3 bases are TGCGCCAGCAGCTTTTTAGGGGGCGAATACAATGAGCAGTTCTTC.

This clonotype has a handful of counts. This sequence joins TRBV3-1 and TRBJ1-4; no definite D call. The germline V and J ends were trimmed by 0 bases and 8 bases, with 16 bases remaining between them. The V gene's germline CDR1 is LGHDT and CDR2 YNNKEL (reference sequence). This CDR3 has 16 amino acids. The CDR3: CASSQDSAIEDEKLFF. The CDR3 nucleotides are TGTGCCAGCAGCCAAGATAGCGCGATAGAGGACGAAAAACTGTTTTTT.

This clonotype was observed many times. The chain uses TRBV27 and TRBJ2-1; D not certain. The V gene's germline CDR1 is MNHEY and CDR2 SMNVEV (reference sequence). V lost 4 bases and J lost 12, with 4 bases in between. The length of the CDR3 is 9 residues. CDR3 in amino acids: CASSSVQFF. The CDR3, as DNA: TGTGCCAGCAGTTCGGTGCAGTTCTTC.

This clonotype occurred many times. CDR3 protein: CASSEPGQGKQPQHF. The CDR3 nucleotides read TGTGCCAGCAGTGAACCGGGACAGGGGAAACAGCCCCAGCATTTT. This chain links TRBV2 with TRBJ1-5; 10 nucleotides align to TRBD1. After removal of 2 bases from V and 7 bases from J, the junction contained 5 bases not matched to a gene. The CDR3 loop spans 15 amino acids. The germline V gene encodes CDR1 SNHLY and CDR2 FYNNEI.

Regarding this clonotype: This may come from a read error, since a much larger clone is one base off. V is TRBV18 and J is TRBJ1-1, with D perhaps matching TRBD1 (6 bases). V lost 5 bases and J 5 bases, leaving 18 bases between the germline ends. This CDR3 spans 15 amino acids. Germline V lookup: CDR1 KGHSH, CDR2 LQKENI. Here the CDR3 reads CASSFWAGAGTEAFF. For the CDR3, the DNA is TGTGCCAGCTCATTTTGGGCGGGGGCTGGGACTGAAGCTTTCTTT.

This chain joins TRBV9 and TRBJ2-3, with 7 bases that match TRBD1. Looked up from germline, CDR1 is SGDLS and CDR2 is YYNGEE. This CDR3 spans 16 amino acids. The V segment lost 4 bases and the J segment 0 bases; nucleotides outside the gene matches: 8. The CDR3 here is CASSTRQGVSTDTQYF. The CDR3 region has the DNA TGTGCCAGCAGCACCAGACAGGGCGTAAGCACAGATACGCAGTATTTT.

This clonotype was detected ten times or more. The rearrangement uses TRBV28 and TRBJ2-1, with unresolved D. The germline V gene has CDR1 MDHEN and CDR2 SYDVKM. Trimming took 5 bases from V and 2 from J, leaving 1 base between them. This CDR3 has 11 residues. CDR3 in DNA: TGTGCCAGCAGTGCCTACAATGAGCAGTTCTTC. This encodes CASSAYNEQFF. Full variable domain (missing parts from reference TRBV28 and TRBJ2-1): DVKVTQSSRYLVKRTGEKVFLECVQDMDHENMFWYRQDPGLGLRLIYFSYDVKMKEKGDIPEGYSVSREKKERFSLILESASTNQTSMYLCASSAYNEQFFGPGTRLTVL.

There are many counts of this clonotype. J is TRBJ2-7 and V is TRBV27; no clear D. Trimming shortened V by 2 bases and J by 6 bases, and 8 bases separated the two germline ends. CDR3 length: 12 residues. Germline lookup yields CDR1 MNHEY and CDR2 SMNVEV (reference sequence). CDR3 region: CASSLQGVEQYF. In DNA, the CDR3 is TGTGCCAGCAGTTTACAAGGAGTCGAGCAGTACTTC.

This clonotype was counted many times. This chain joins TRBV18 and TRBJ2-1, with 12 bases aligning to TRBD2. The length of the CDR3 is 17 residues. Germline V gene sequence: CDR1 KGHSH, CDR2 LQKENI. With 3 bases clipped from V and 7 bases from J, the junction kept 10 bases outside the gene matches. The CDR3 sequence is CASSPTESSGRVNEQFF. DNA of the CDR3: TGTGCCAGCTCACCTACGGAATCTAGCGGGAGGGTAAATGAGCAGTTCTTC.

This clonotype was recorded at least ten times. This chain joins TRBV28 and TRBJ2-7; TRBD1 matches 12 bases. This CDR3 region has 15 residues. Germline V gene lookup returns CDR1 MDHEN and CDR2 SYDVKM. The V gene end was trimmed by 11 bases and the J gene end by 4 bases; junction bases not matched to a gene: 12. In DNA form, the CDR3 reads TGTGCCGGTGCCCACCGGGACAGGGGGCGGTACGAGCAGTACTTC. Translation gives CAGAHRDRGRYEQYF.

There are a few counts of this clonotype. The CDR3 DNA follows: TGTGCCAGCAGCTTAGCCGGGACTAGCGGGATATACAATGAGCAGTTCTTC. Its translation is CASSLAGTSGIYNEQFF. The chain recombines TRBV7-9 with TRBJ2-1; 13 positions agree with TRBD2. The germline V gene has CDR1 SEHNR and CDR2 FQNEAQ (reference sequence). The CDR3 runs to 17 residues. V lost 0 bases and J lost 4; bases outside the gene matches: 3.

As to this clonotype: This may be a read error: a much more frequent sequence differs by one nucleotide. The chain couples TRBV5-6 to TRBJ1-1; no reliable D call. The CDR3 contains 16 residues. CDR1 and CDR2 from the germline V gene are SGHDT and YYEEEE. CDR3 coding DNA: TGTGCCAGCAGCTTGCGGAGGGAAGTAATCCCCACTGTAGCTTTCTTT. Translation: CASSLRREVIPTVAFF.

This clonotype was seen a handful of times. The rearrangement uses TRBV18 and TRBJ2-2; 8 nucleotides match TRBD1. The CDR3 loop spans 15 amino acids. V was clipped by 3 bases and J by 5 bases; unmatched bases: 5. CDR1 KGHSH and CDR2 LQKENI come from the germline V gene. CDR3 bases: TGTGCCAGCTCACCCATCGGGACAGGTACCGGGGAGCTGTTTTTT. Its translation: CASSPIGTGTGELFF.

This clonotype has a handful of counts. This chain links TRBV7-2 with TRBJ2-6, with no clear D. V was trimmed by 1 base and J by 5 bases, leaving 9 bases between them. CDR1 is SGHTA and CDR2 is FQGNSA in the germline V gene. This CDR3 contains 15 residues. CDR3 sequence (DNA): TGTGCCAGCAGCTTAGGCACTCCCTGGGCCAACGTCCTGACTTTC. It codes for CASSLGTPWANVLTF.

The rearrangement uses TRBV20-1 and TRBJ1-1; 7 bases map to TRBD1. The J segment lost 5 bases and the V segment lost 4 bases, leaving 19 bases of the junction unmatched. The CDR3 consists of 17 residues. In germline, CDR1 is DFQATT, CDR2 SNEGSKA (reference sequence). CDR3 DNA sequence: TGCAGTGCTAAACCTACCCGGACAGGCTCCCCCCGGACTGAAGCTTTCTTT. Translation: CSAKPTRTGSPRTEAFF.

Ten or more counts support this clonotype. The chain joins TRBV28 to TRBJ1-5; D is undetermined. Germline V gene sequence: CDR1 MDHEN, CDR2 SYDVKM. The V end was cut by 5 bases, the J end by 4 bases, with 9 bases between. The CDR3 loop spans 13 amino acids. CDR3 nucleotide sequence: TGTGCCAGCAGTCCGGCCCCTAATCAGCCCCAGCATTTT. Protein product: CASSPAPNQPQHF.

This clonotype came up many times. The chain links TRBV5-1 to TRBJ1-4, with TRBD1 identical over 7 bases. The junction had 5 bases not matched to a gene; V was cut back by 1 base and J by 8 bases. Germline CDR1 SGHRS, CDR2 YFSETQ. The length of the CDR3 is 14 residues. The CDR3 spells CASSLRGRGEKLFF. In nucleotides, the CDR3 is TGCGCCAGCAGCTTGAGGGGGCGCGGAGAAAAACTGTTTTTT.

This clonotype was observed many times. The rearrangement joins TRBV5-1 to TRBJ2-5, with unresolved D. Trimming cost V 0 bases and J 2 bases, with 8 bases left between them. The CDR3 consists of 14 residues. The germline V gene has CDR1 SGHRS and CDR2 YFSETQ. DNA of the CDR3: TGCGCCAGCAGCTTGGAGGGCAAACAAGAGACCCAGTACTTC. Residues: CASSLEGKQETQYF. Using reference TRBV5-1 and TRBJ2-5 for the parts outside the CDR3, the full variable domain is KAGVTQTPRYLIKTRGQQVTLSCSPISGHRSVSWYQQTPGQGLQFLFEYFSETQRNKGNFPGRFSGRQFSNSRSEMNVSTLELGDSALYLCASSLEGKQETQYFGPGTRLLVL.